This TCR beta chain was sequenced for a study of regulatory T cells in long-lasting Graves disease. The wider study: Those Graves' patients who were newly diagnosed had been on antithyroid drugs under 3 months. Overall study results and limits: Persistent patients had a count of shared public clonotypes (approximately 2,800) that exceeded that of new patients (approximately 1,000).

This clonotype was seen many times. Its matching antigen is unknown. Time point: newly diagnosed GD, antithyroid drugs for less than 3 months. Extracted PBMC RNA gave rise to the TCR library. CDR3 length: 17 residues. V shed 5 bases, J shed 0 bases, and the junction held 14 bases outside the gene matches. CDR1 is SQVTM and CDR2 is ANQGSEA in the germline V gene. TCR beta libraries were built with iRepertoire HTBI primers and Arm-PCR of CDR3 regions. TCRdb re-called the multiplex PCR reads with MiXCR, one entry per CDR3 protein. The sample records a few hundred thousand distinct CDR3 sequences, approximately 16% being singletons. The sample was also reused in another study, on T cells in Graves' hyperthyroidism and ophthalmopathy. From that second work: TCR CDR3 underwent first-round RT-PCR with the HTBI primer set.

The sequence came from a woman between 18 and 29 years old with Graves disease. The specimen comprised peripheral blood mononuclear cells (PBMCs), sampled at new diagnosis, from a patient treated with antithyroid drugs. V gene TRBV29-1 combines with J gene TRBJ2-7; 9 bases are shared with TRBD1. As DNA, the CDR3 is TGCAGCGTTCGTCAAACGGTAACAGGGGGCCCCTCCTACGAGCAGTACTTC. It yields the protein CSVRQTVTGGPSYEQYF.